The source of this TCR beta chain is a study of PD-1 blockade in classical Hodgkin lymphoma. Points from the study as a whole: Patients with a complete response exhibited baseline diversity comparable to newly diagnosed patients. Newly diagnosed patients were reported to exhibit reduced baseline TCR diversity relative to healthy donors.

A note on this clone: Its specificity is unknown.

Libraries were prepared by immunoSEQ multiplex PCR; TCRdb keeps only in-frame clonotypes and omits some of them. The sample yields about 110,000 clones, 80% to 90% seen once. Relapse was seen in all patients after autologous stem cell transplantation, and brentuximab vedotin exposure was variable. This CDR3 comprises 12 residues. V lost 5 bases to trimming and J lost 7 bases; unmatched junction nucleotides: 3. Germline assignment: CDR1 SQVTM and CDR2 ANQGSEA. V and J are TRBV29-1 and TRBJ1-1; 11 bases agree with TRBD1. This specimen was peripheral blood mononuclear cells (PBMCs), taken before the second cycle of nivolumab. This clonotype was sampled from a human donor with classical Hodgkin lymphoma. CDR3 coding DNA: TGCAGCGTTCGGGACAGGGGGGGTGAAGCTTTCTTT. Its translation: CSVRDRGGEAFF.